This T cell receptor (beta chain) was observed in a study of CD8+CD57+ T cells in acquired aplastic anemia. An expansion of CD8+CD57+ cells by flow cytometry had been shown in patients chosen for sequencing. Profiles of TCR beta VDJ and CDR3 were generated from a genomic DNA template. TCRdb reanalysed the reads using MiXCR and keeps one entry per CDR3 protein. This sample carries 200,000 or so distinct CDR3 sequences, roughly 53% of them seen once, and the ten largest clones take roughly 21%. Sequencing input: sorted CD4+, CD8+, or CD8+CD57+ T cells (not recorded which) from PBMCs. The sequence came from a human donor with aplastic anemia.

CDR3 sequence: CAIRGIANTEAFF. As DNA, the CDR3 is TGTGCCATCCGAGGTATCGCGAACACTGAAGCTTTCTTT. The chain uses TRBV10-3 and TRBJ1-1; D not resolved. Trimming removed 8 bases from V and 1 base from J, with 11 bases in between. Germline values: CDR1 ENHRY, CDR2 SYGVKD. This CDR3 is 13 amino acids long.